These 17 T cell receptor beta chains share one sample of origin, sequenced in a study of blood T cells in healthy people across ages. Sample-barcoded 5' priming and a J-beta primer mix drove a second PCR of about 6 to 12 cycles. Via MiXCR, TCRdb re-called the 5' RACE reads, giving one row per CDR3 protein. The table lists hundreds of thousands of distinct CDR3 sequences, more than 40% of them singletons. The sequencing input was blood. The receptors derive from a woman in her sixties or seventies in good health.

This clonotype was seen a few times. The chain uses TRBV6-2 or TRBV6-3 and TRBJ2-7; 11 bases are a match to TRBD2. The J call is uncertain, as TRBJ2-5 better fits the DNA end. Germline lookup yields CDR1 MNHEY and CDR2 SVGEGT. This CDR3 region has 15 residues. The CDR3 DNA sequence: TGTGCCAGCAGTTCCGTAATAGCGGGGGGGGAGACCCAGTACTTC. Protein sequence: CASSSVIAGGETQYF.

This clonotype was detected ten times or more. This chain uses TRBV20-1 with TRBJ2-3; D remains ambiguous. Between the trimmed V and J ends, which lost 2 bases and 4 bases, there was a span of 7 bases. There are 12 residues in the CDR3. Germline-derived CDR1 and CDR2 are DFQATT and SNEGSKA (reference sequence). The CDR3 loop is CSARPHSDTQYF. The CDR3 bases are TGCAGTGCTAGACCCCACTCAGATACGCAGTATTTT.

This chain links TRBV5-1 with TRBJ2-7; TRBD1 is a possible D gene (5 bases). Per germline, CDR1 SGHRS and CDR2 YFSETQ. The CDR3 contains 16 residues. V dropped 4 bases and J dropped 3 bases, with 20 bases sitting between them. The CDR3 loop is CASSPTSPRASYEQYF. In DNA, the CDR3 is TGCGCCAGCAGCCCAACCTCCCCCAGGGCTAGCTACGAGCAGTACTTC.

The chain is built from TRBV2 and TRBJ1-2; 7 bases line up with TRBD1. The CDR3 loop spans 14 amino acids. The V segment lost 2 bases and the J segment 9 bases; nucleotides outside the gene matches: 9. Germline-derived CDR1 and CDR2 are SNHLY and FYNNEI. The chain's CDR3 is CASSETPGQYRYTF. CDR3 DNA sequence: TGTGCCAGCAGTGAAACCCCGGGACAGTATCGCTACACCTTC.

This clonotype has a handful of counts. This chain joins TRBV5-1 and TRBJ1-1; possibly TRBD1 for D (6 bases). The CDR3 totals 15 residues. Germline values: CDR1 SGHRS, CDR2 YFSETQ. V was clipped by 4 bases and J by 4 bases, with 17 bases between them. CDR3 protein: CASSTRRTAGTEAFF. Here the CDR3 DNA reads TGCGCCAGCAGCACGCGTCGGACAGCTGGCACTGAAGCTTTCTTT. Supplemented by reference TRBV5-1 and TRBJ1-1, the full variable domain reads KAGVTQTPRYLIKTRGQQVTLSCSPISGHRSVSWYQQTPGQGLQFLFEYFSETQRNKGNFPGRFSGRQFSNSRSEMNVSTLELGDSALYLCASSTRRTAGTEAFFGQGTRLTVV.

This rearrangement joins TRBV5-1 to TRBJ1-2; 10 nucleotides agree with TRBD1. The ends lost 3 bases at V and 2 bases at J; junction bases unmatched: 10. In germline, CDR1 is SGHRS, CDR2 YFSETQ. The CDR3 has 17 amino acids. CDR3 sequence reads: CASSSKYRQGANYGYTF. CDR3 nucleotide sequence: TGCGCCAGCAGCTCAAAGTACAGACAGGGGGCAAACTATGGCTACACCTTC. The full variable domain, its missing parts supplied by reference TRBV5-1 and TRBJ1-2, is KAGVTQTPRYLIKTRGQQVTLSCSPISGHRSVSWYQQTPGQGLQFLFEYFSETQRNKGNFPGRFSGRQFSNSRSEMNVSTLELGDSALYLCASSSKYRQGANYGYTFGSGTRLTVV.

This clonotype was seen ten or more times. CDR3 loop: CSAQNTGDVEQFF. CDR3 nucleotides: TGCAGCGCCCAAAACACAGGGGATGTTGAGCAGTTCTTC. V usage is TRBV29-1 and J usage is TRBJ2-1, with 7 bases identical to TRBD1. The V gene end was trimmed by 7 bases and the J gene end by 9 bases; junction bases not matched to a gene: 12. Per the germline V gene, CDR1 is SQVTM and CDR2 is ANQGSEA. CDR3 length equals 13 residues.

This clonotype was seen repeatedly, ten times or more. The rearrangement joins TRBV4-3 to TRBJ2-7; a possible D gene is TRBD2 (5 bases). Between the trimmed V and J ends, which lost 2 bases and 0 bases, there was a span of 8 bases. The germline V gene has CDR1 LGHNA and CDR2 YSLEER. CDR3 length: 14 amino acids. The CDR3 sequence is CASSQHTSSYEQYF. The CDR3, as DNA: TGCGCCAGCAGCCAACACACTAGCTCCTACGAGCAGTACTTC.

This chain joins TRBV29-1 and TRBJ1-1; D remains unclear. The CDR3 contains 13 residues. Germline CDR1 SQVTM, CDR2 ANQGSEA. Trimming removed 6 bases from V and 2 bases from J, with 13 bases in between. The CDR3 here is CSVARKLNTEAFF. CDR3 DNA: TGCAGCGTGGCCCGGAAGTTAAACACTGAAGCTTTCTTT.

This chain links TRBV6-6 with TRBJ2-5; TRBD1 agrees at 7 bases. TRBJ2-7 explains the end of the DNA better; the J call may be wrong. The CDR3 is 14 residues long. Germline CDR1 MNHNY, CDR2 SVGAGI (reference sequence). The CDR3, as DNA: TGTGCCAGCAGTTACCCCGGGACAGACTACGAGCAGTACTTC. Translation: CASSYPGTDYEQYF.

DNA for the CDR3: TGTGCCAGCAGCCCTCGGTCGGAGGGACGTTACTCTGGGGCCAACGTCCTGACTTTC. This sequence encodes CASSPRSEGRYSGANVLTF. This rearrangement joins TRBV7-2 to TRBJ2-6; D perhaps matches TRBD2 (6 bases). Germline CDR1 and CDR2: SGHTA and FQGNSA. This CDR3 has 19 amino acids. Deletions cut 5 bases from V and 0 bases from J, with 20 bases between.

This clonotype was picked up a small number of times. V usage is TRBV7-8 and J usage is TRBJ2-7; 8 nucleotides line up with TRBD2. The CDR3 is 15 residues long. With V trimmed by 1 base and J by 2 bases, 4 bases remained unmatched. The germline V gene encodes CDR1 SGHVS and CDR2 FQNEAQ. The CDR3 loop reads CASSLDGGRTYEQYF. CDR3 DNA sequence: TGTGCCAGCAGCTTAGACGGCGGGAGGACCTACGAGCAGTACTTC.

The CDR3 spells CATRGWGDQPQHF. The DNA of the CDR3 is TGTGCCACCCGGGGGTGGGGGGATCAGCCCCAGCATTTT. The chain recombines TRBV6-1 with TRBJ1-5, with a weak D call TRBD1 (5 bases). CDR3 length: 13 residues. Trimming removed 10 bases at V and 5 bases at J, with 15 bases between. The germline CDR1 and CDR2 sequences are MNHNS and SASEGT.

This clonotype appeared a few times. This rearrangement joins TRBV9 to TRBJ2-7; the match to TRBD2 covers 12 bases. This CDR3 region has 15 residues. Germline V gene sequence: CDR1 SGDLS, CDR2 YYNGEE. V lost 0 bases to trimming and J lost 4 bases; unmatched junction nucleotides: 2. CDR3 coding DNA: TGTGCCAGCAGCGTAGCCACTAGCGGGAGGTACGAGCAGTACTTC. Translation gives CASSVATSGRYEQYF.

This chain joins TRBV7-9 and TRBJ1-3; tentative D call: TRBD1 (5 bases). V lost 2 bases and J 3 bases, leaving 8 bases between the germline ends. Germline V gene lookup returns CDR1 SEHNR and CDR2 FQNEAQ (reference sequence). This CDR3 comprises 14 residues. CDR3 in DNA: TGTGCCAGCAGCTTACAGGGACGTGGAAACACCATATATTTT. It is translated as CASSLQGRGNTIYF.

V usage is TRBV7-2 and J usage is TRBJ2-7, with 10 nucleotides matching TRBD2. After removal of 5 bases from V and 2 bases from J, the junction contained 6 bases not matched to a gene. This CDR3 is 15 amino acids long. Looked up from germline, CDR1 is SGHTA and CDR2 is FQGNSA. CDR3 nucleotide sequence: TGTGCCAGCAGCCTATATCTAGCGGGGGCCTACGAGCAGTACTTC. Translation gives CASSLYLAGAYEQYF.

The chain combines TRBV6-5 with TRBJ2-2; the match to TRBD2 covers 10 bases. V was pared by 0 bases and J by 5 bases, with 6 bases of the junction left unmatched. Germline CDR1 reads MNHEY; CDR2 reads SVGAGI. The CDR3 length is 17 residues. The CDR3 DNA follows: TGTGCCAGCAGTTACTCGTCATTAGCGGGGGGTACCGGGGAGCTGTTTTTT. Residues: CASSYSSLAGGTGELFF.